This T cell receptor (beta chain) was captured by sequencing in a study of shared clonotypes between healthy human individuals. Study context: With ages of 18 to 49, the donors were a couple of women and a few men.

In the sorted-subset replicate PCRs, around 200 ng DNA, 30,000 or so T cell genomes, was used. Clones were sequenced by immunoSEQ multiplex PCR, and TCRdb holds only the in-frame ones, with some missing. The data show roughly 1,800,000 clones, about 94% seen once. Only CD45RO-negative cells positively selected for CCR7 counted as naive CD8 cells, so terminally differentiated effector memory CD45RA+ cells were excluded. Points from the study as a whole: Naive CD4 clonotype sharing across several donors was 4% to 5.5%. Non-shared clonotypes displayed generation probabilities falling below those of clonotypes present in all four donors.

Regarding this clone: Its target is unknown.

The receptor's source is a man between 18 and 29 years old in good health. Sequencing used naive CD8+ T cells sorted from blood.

The CDR3 bases are TGCGCCAGCAGCCTGGGGGAATCGAACACTGAAGCTTTCTTT. Amino acids: CASSLGESNTEAFF. The chain carries TRBV4-3 and TRBJ1-1; perhaps TRBD1 as D (5 bases). V lost 4 bases and J lost 1, with 10 bases in between. Germline V gene lookup returns CDR1 LGHNA and CDR2 YSLEER. This CDR3 is built from 14 residues.